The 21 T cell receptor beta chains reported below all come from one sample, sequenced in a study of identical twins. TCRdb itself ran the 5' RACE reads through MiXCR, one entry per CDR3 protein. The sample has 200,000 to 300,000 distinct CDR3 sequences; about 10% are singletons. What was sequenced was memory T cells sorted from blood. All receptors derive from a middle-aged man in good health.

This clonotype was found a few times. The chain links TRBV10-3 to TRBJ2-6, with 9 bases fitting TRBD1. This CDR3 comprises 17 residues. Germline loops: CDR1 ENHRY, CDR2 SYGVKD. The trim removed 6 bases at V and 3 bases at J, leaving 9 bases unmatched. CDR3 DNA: TGTGCCATCAGCGTACGGACAGGGGCCGTTGGGGCCAACGTCCTGACTTTC. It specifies CAISVRTGAVGANVLTF.

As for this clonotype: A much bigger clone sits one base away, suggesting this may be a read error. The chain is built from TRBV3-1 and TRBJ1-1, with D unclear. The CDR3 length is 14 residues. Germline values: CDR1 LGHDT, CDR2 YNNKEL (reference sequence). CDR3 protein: CASTQDWANTEAFF. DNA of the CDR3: TGTGCCAGCACCCAAGATTGGGCAAACACTGAAGCTTTCTTT.

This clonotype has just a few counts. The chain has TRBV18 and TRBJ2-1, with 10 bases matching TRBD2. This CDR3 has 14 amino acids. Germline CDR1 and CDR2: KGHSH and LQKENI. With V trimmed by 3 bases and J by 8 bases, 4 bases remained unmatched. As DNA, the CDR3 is TGTGCCAGCTCACCGGGACTAGCGAGGGATGAGCAGTTCTTC. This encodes CASSPGLARDEQFF.

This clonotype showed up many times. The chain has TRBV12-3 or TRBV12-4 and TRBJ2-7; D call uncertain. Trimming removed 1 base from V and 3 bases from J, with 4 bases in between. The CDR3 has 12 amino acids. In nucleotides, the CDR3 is TGTGCCAGCAGTTTAGGAAACTACGAGCAGTACTTC. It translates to CASSLGNYEQYF.

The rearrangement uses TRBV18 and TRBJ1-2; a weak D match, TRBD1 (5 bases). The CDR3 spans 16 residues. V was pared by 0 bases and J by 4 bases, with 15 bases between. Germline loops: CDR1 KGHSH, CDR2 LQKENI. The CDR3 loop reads CASSPPGTDPIYGYTF. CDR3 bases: TGTGCCAGCTCACCACCTGGGACGGATCCAATCTATGGCTACACCTTC.

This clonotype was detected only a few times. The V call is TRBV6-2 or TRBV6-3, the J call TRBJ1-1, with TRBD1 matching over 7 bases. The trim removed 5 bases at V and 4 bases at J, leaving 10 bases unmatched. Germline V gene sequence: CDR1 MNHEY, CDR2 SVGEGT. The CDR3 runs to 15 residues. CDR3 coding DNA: TGTGCCAGCAGTCCTTATACAGGGGATACCACTGAAGCTTTCTTT. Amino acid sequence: CASSPYTGDTTEAFF.

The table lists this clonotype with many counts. The CDR3, as DNA: TGTGCCAGCAGCCCCCGGGACAGGCCCTACGAGCAGTACTTC. This encodes CASSPRDRPYEQYF. The rearrangement joins TRBV9 to TRBJ2-7; 8 bases map to TRBD1. Germline CDR1 reads SGDLS; CDR2 reads YYNGEE. This CDR3 is built from 14 residues. J gave up 2 bases and V 4 bases, and 5 bases lay outside the gene matches. Using reference TRBV9 and TRBJ2-7 for the parts outside the CDR3, the full variable domain is DSGVTQTPKHLITATGQRVTLRCSPRSGDLSVYWYQQSLDQGLQFLIQYYNGEERAKGNILERFSAQQFPDLHSELNLSSLELGDSALYFCASSPRDRPYEQYFGPGTRLTVT.

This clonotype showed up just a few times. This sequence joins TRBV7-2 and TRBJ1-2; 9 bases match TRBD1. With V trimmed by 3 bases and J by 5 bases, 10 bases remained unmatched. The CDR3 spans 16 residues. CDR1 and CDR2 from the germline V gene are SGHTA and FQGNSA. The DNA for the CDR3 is TGTGCCAGCAGCTTGGTGACAGGGGGTTACAATTATGGCTACACCTTC. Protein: CASSLVTGGYNYGYTF. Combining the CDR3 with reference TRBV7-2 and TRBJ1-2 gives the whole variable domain GAGVSQSPSNKVTEKGKDVELRCDPISGHTALYWYRQSLGQGLEFLIYFQGNSAPDKSGLPSDRFSAERTGGSVSTLTIQRTQQEDSAVYLCASSLVTGGYNYGYTFGSGTRLTVV.

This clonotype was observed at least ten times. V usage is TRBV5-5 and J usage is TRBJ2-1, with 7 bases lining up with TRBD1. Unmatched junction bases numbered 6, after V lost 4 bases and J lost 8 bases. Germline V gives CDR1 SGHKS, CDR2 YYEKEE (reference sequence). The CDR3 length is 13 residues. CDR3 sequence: CASSRTGSHEQFF. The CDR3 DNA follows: TGTGCCAGCAGCAGGACAGGAAGTCATGAGCAGTTCTTC.

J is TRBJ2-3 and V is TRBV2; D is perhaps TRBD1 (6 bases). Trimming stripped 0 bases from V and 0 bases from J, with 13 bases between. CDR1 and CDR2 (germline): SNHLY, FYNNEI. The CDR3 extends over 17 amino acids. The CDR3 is CASSEALGQRSTDTQYF. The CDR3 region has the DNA TGTGCCAGCAGTGAAGCGCTAGGACAGCGTAGCACAGATACGCAGTATTTT.

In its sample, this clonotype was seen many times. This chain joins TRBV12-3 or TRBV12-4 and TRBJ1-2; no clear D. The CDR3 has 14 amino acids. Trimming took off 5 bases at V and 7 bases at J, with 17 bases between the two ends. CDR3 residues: CASSHKHIGRGYTF. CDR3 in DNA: TGTGCCAGCAGTCACAAACATATAGGCCGTGGCTACACCTTC.

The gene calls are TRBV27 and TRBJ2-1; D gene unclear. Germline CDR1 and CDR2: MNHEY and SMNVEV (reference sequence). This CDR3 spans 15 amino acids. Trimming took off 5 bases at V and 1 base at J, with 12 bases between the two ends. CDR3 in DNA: TGTGCCAGCAGTCCTCGTAGTAATTCCTACAATGAGCAGTTCTTC. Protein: CASSPRSNSYNEQFF.

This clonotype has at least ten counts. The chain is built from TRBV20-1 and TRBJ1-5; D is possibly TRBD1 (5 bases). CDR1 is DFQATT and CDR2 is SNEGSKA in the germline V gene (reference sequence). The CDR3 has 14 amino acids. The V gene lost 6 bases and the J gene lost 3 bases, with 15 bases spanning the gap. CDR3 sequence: CSAHPTGPNQPQHF. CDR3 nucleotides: TGCAGTGCCCACCCCACAGGTCCCAATCAGCCCCAGCATTTT.

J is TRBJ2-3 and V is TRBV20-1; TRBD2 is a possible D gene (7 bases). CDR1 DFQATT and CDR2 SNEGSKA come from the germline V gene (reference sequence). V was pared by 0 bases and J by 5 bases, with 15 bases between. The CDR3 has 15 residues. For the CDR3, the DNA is TGCAGTGCTAGAGACCTACGGGGGGCCGAAGATACGCAGTATTTT. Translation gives CSARDLRGAEDTQYF.

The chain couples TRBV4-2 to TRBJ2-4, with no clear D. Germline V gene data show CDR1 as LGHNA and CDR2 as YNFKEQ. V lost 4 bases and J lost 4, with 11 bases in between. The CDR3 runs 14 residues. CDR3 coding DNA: TGTGCCAGCAGCCCTCAGGAAAATAAAAACATTCAGTACTTC. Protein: CASSPQENKNIQYF.

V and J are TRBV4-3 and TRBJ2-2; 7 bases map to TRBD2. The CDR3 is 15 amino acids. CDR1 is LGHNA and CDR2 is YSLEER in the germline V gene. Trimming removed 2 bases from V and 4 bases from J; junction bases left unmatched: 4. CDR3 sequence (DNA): TGCGCCAGCAGCCAAATCGCGGGGGTCACCGGGGAGCTGTTTTTT. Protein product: CASSQIAGVTGELFF.

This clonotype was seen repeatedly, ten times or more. The CDR3 nucleotides read TGCAGCGGGGGGGGGGCACCGCAAGAGACCCAGTACTTC. Translation: CSGGGAPQETQYF. The rearrangement uses TRBV29-1 and TRBJ2-5; a possible D gene is TRBD2 (7 bases). The germline gives CDR1 SQVTM, CDR2 ANQGSEA. This CDR3 contains 13 residues. V was trimmed by 7 bases and J by 2 bases, leaving 14 bases between them.

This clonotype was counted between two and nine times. Here the CDR3 DNA reads TGCAGTGCTAGAACTAGCGGGGTACCTGAGCAGTTCTTC. Its translation is CSARTSGVPEQFF. V and J are TRBV20-1 and TRBJ2-1, with 10 bases matching TRBD2. The length of the CDR3 is 13 residues. J gave up 9 bases and V 2 bases, and 4 bases lay outside the gene matches. Germline V CDR1 and CDR2: DFQATT, SNEGSKA (reference sequence).

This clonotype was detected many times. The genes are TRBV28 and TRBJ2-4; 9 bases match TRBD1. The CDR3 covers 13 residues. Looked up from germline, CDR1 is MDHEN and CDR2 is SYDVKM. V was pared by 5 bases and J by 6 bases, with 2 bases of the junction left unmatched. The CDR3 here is CASSRQGGNIQYF. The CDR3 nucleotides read TGTGCCAGCAGTCGACAGGGGGGAAACATTCAGTACTTC.

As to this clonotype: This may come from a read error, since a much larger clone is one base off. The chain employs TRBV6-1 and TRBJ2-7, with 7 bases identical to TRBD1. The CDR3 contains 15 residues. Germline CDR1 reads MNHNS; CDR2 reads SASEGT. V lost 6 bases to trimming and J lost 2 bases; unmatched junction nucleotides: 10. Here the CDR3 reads CASSSPGTAAYEQYF. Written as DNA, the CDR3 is TGTGCCAGCAGCTCTCCCGGGACAGCGGCCTACGAGCAGTACTTC.

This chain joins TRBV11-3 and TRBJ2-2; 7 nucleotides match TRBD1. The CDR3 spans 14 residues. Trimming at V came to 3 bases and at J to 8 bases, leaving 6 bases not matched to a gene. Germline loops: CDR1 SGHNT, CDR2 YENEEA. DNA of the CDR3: TGTGCCAGCAGCTTCTCACAGGGGCTAGGGGAGCTGTTTTTT. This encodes CASSFSQGLGELFF.